The clone carrying this T cell receptor (beta chain) was recorded a few times. Its antigen is undetermined. The source of the sample is a study of T-cell memory formation after mild COVID-19. Background on the study: TCR clusters mostly belonged to single donors. Study-wide results and limits: A second wave expanding day 15 to 37 was CD4+-biased; contracting clones were balanced. Contracting CD4+ clones were located mainly in CM and EM, and CD8+ clones in EMRA.

The V gene's germline CDR1 is SQVTM and CDR2 ANQGSEA. The V and J ends lost 4 bases and 6 bases respectively, with 12 bases between them. The CDR3 consists of 13 residues. Constant-segment primers and 5'RACE yielded cDNA libraries for TCR alpha and TCR beta, each carrying sample barcodes and UMIs. MiXCR was run by TCRdb on the 5' RACE reads, yielding one entry per CDR3 protein. The sample lists 180,000 or so distinct CDR3 sequences; more than 15% were seen once. The chain recombines TRBV29-1 with TRBJ2-2; no clear D. Sample: PBMCs or a T cell subset sorted from them (not recorded which). The clonotype was recovered from an adult woman who had mild COVID-19 (a few samples of this study predate the infection). Cell type and time point are not known. As DNA, the CDR3 is TGCAGCGTTGTGAAGGTTGGAGCCGGGGAGCTGTTTTTT. This codes for CSVVKVGAGELFF.